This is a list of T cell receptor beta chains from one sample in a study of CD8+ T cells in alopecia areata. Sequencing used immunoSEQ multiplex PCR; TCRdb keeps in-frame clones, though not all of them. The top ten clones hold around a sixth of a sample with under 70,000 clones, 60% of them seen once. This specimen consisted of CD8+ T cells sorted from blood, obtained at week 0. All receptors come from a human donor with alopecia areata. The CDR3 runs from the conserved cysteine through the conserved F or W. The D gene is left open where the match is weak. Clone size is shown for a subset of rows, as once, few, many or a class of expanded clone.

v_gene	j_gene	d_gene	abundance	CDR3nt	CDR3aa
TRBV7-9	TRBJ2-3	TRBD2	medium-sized	TGTGCCAGCAGGTATAGCGGGGCTAGCACAGATACGCAGTATTTT	CASRYSGASTDTQYF
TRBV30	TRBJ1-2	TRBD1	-	TGTGCCGTCTTCCAGGGGGCCTCTGGCTACACCTTC	CAVFQGASGYTF
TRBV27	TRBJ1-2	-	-	TGTGCCAGCAGTTTATTTGGCAGGGGCGATGGCTACACCTTC	CASSLFGRGDGYTF
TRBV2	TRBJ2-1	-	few	TGTGCCAGCACCGGGACTGACTCCAATGAGCAGTTCTTC	CASTGTDSNEQFF
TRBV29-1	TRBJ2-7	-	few	TGCAGCGTTAGTGACGGAGGGCTATCCTACGAGCAGTACTTC	CSVSDGGLSYEQYF
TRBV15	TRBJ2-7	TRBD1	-	TGTGCCACCAGCAGCGGCCAGGGGGCCTACGAGCAGTACTTC	CATSSGQGAYEQYF
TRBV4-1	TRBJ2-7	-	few	TGCGCCAGCAGCCAGCCTCATGGGTCGATGATCTACGAGCAGTACTTC	CASSQPHGSMIYEQYF
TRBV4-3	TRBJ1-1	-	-	TGCGCCAGCAGCCAAGCAAACGGCTGGGATGAAGCTTTCTTT	CASSQANGWDEAFF
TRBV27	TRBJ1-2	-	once	TGTGCCAGCAGTTCGGCAGCTAACTATGGCTACACCTTC	CASSSAANYGYTF
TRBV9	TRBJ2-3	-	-	TGTGCCAGCAGCCCCACCTCGGTCGCCGTCACAGATACGCAGTATTTT	CASSPTSVAVTDTQYF
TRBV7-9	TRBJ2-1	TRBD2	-	TGTGCCGCTAGCGGGAGGGAAGAAAGCTCCTACAATGAGCAGTTCTTC	CAASGREESSYNEQFF
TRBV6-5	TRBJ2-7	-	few	TGTGCCAGCTCGCCAGGGGTCCACGAGCAGTACTTC	CASSPGVHEQYF
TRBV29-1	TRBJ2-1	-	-	TGCAGCGTTGAAATCGGGAGTAAGGATGAGCAGTTCTTC	CSVEIGSKDEQFF
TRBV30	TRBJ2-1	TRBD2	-	TGTGCCTGGAGTGGGGTTAGCGGGAGGTTCGGTAGCTCCTACAATGAGCAGTTCTTC	CAWSGVSGRFGSSYNEQFF